Listed below are T cell receptor beta chains from one sample, sequenced in a study of T cell responses to AZD1222 COVID-19 vaccine. The table came from immunoSEQ multiplex PCR; TCRdb's copy has only in-frame clones and leaves some out. In the table there are approximately 160,000 clones, approximately 89% of which are singletons. The sample here was peripheral blood, taken on day 0 of AZD1222 vaccination. The origin of the receptors is an adult in good health. CDR3s include the opening cysteine and the closing phenylalanine or tryptophan. A D gene is named only where the DNA matches it firmly. The size field is filled for only some rows; it gives once, few, many or a size class.

size	length	V	D	J	DNA	CDR3
.	14	TRBV2	TRBD1	TRBJ1-4	TGTGCCACCCAACTCCAGGGGGTGGTTGAAAAACTGTTTTTT	CATQLQGVVEKLFF
few	16	TRBV5-1	TRBD2	TRBJ2-4	TGCGCCAGCAGCTTGGGACTAGCGGGGGTCAAAAACATTCAGTACTTC	CASSLGLAGVKNIQYF
.	15	TRBV30	TRBD2	TRBJ2-1	TGTGCCTGGATTCCTTCTAGCGGGACCCCCAATGAGCAGTTCTTC	CAWIPSSGTPNEQFF
few	17	TRBV7-3	TRBD2	TRBJ2-1	TGTGCCAGCAGCGTAGGCGGCGGGACTAGCGGGAGGAAACAGCAGTTCTTC	CASSVGGGTSGRKQQFF
.	15	TRBV28	.	TRBJ2-1	TGTGCCAGCAGTTTTGTGGACTACAACTACAATGAGCAGTTCTTC	CASSFVDYNYNEQFF
.	14	TRBV19	.	TRBJ1-1	TGTGCCAGTAGTAGGCCAGGGGTGAACACTGAAGCTTTCTTT	CASSRPGVNTEAFF
.	15	TRBV5-5	.	TRBJ2-1	TGTGCCAGCAGCCTATTTGATCCGTCCTACAATGAGCAGTTCTTC	CASSLFDPSYNEQFF
.	15	TRBV7-6	.	TRBJ2-1	TGTGCCAGCAGCTTAATGCAGGGACCCTACAATGAGCAGTTCTTC	CASSLMQGPYNEQFF
.	17	TRBV5-4	.	TRBJ1-2	TGTGCCAGCAGCCCTGAACTGTTGGGGGGCGCTTTTTCCGGCTACACCTTC	CASSPELLGGAFSGYTF
.	14	TRBV5-1	TRBD1	TRBJ2-7	TGCGCCAGCAGCTGGGGACAGGGGGCCTACGAGCAGTACTTC	CASSWGQGAYEQYF
.	14	TRBV11-2	.	TRBJ1-1	TGTGCCAGCAGCCCGGGGCTGGGGAACACTGAAGCTTTCTTT	CASSPGLGNTEAFF
.	15	TRBV7-2	.	TRBJ2-1	TGTGCCAGCAGCTTAGGACCCCTCTCCTACAATGAGCAGTTCTTC	CASSLGPLSYNEQFF
.	15	TRBV4-2	.	TRBJ2-5	TGTGCCAGCAGCCAAGGGGCAGGGGGGGATAAGACCCAGTACTTC	CASSQGAGGDKTQYF
few	16	TRBV7-9	TRBD1	TRBJ2-1	TGTGCCAGCAGCTTAGTGGGGACAGGGGGCTCGAATGAGCAGTTCTTC	CASSLVGTGGSNEQFF
.	15	TRBV4-1	.	TRBJ1-4	TGCGCCAGCAGCCAAGGAGAAGTAGATGATGAAAAACTGTTTTTT	CASSQGEVDDEKLFF
.	15	TRBV11-3	.	TRBJ2-6	TGTGCCAGCAGCGACAACAGGGTTGGGGCCAACGTCCTGACTTTC	CASSDNRVGANVLTF
.	15	TRBV2	TRBD1	TRBJ1-5	TGTGCCAGCACTCGTCAATGGGACAGTAATCAGCCCCAGCATTTT	CASTRQWDSNQPQHF
.	11	TRBV20-1	.	TRBJ2-7	TGCAGTACGGGGGATCAATACGAGCAGTACTTC	CSTGDQYEQYF
.	13	TRBV7-3	TRBD1	TRBJ2-1	TGTGCCAGCAGCCCAGGGACAGTCCAAAGGCAGTTCTTC	CASSPGTVQRQFF
.	13	TRBV11-3	.	TRBJ2-3	TGTGCCAGCAGCCCCGTGGGGGAAGATACGCAGTATTTT	CASSPVGEDTQYF
.	14	TRBV5-4	TRBD1	TRBJ1-1	TGTGCCAGCAGTTTCGGACAGGGGCAGGGTGAAGCTTTCTTT	CASSFGQGQGEAFF
.	12	TRBV28	.	TRBJ1-1	TGTGCCAGCAGTCTCTCCAACCTGGAAGCTTTCTTT	CASSLSNLEAFF
.	18	TRBV5-1	.	TRBJ2-5	TGCGCCAGCAGCCCTGGGACGGTACCTCTCCAAGTGTTGGAGACCCAGTACTTC	CASSPGTVPLQVLETQYF
.	12	TRBV11-1	.	TRBJ1-2	TGTGCCAGCAGCTTAGGCAGGGACGGCTACACCTTC	CASSLGRDGYTF
.	19	TRBV4-3	TRBD1	TRBJ1-2	TGCGCCAGCAGCCAAGATTTAAGCACCCTCATAGGGGGCAGGTATGGCTACACCTTC	CASSQDLSTLIGGRYGYTF
many	16	TRBV18	TRBD1	TRBJ1-5	TGTGCCAGCTCACCTCCCGCAGGGGGCTTGTATCAGCCCCAGCATTTT	CASSPPAGGLYQPQHF
.	13	TRBV27	.	TRBJ1-1	TGTGCCACCTCCCAGGCGGGATACACTGAAGCTTTCTTT	CATSQAGYTEAFF
.	13	TRBV6-2/TRBV6-3	.	TRBJ1-2	TGTGCCAGCAGTTTTCTAGGGGGCTATGGCTACACCTTC	CASSFLGGYGYTF
.	16	TRBV27	TRBD2	TRBJ2-3	TGTGCCAGCAGTCCACGCCTAGCGGAGCTCACAGATACGCAGTATTTT	CASSPRLAELTDTQYF
.	14	TRBV25-1	TRBD2	TRBJ2-1	TGTGCCAGCAGTGATCGCGGGAGTATCAATGAGCAGTTCTTC	CASSDRGSINEQFF
.	16	TRBV4-1	.	TRBJ2-7	TGCGCCAGCAGCCAAAACTCGATCGGGAGCGGGTACGAGCAGTACTTC	CASSQNSIGSGYEQYF
.	23	TRBV9	TRBD2	TRBJ2-1	TGTGCCAGCAGCGCCTCCCCAATTTTAGCGGGAGGCCCCCCTATCAGCTCCTACAATGAGCAGTTCTTC	CASSASPILAGGPPISSYNEQFF
.	16	TRBV14	.	TRBJ2-2	TGTGCCAGCAGCCAAGTAGGGCGGCCGAACACCGGGGAGCTGTTTTTT	CASSQVGRPNTGELFF
.	15	TRBV7-3	.	TRBJ2-3	TGTGCCAGCAGCTTAACCCCCGCTAGCACAGATACGCAGTATTTT	CASSLTPASTDTQYF
.	14	TRBV28	TRBD1	TRBJ1-1	TGTGCCAGCAGTTTTAGGGGGCCGGATTCTGAAGCTTTCTTT	CASSFRGPDSEAFF
.	13	TRBV6-2/TRBV6-3	TRBD1	TRBJ2-7	TGTGCCAGCAGCTCCGGGACAGGGCTCGAGCAGTACTTC	CASSSGTGLEQYF
.	18	TRBV7-9	TRBD2	TRBJ2-3	TGTGCCAGCAGCACCTGGACTAGCGGGATGGGGGACACAGATACGCAGTATTTT	CASSTWTSGMGDTDTQYF
.	13	TRBV27	.	TRBJ1-2	TGTGCCAGCAGTTTACTACAGGGATATGGCTACACCTTC	CASSLLQGYGYTF
once	13	TRBV29-1	.	TRBJ2-5	TGCAGCGTTTTATCATGGGGTGGGGAGACCCAGTACTTC	CSVLSWGGETQYF
.	13	TRBV12-3/TRBV12-4	.	TRBJ2-7	TGTGCCAGCAGCGTTACAGGGACCTACGAGCAGTACTTC	CASSVTGTYEQYF
.	15	TRBV7-2	TRBD1	TRBJ1-2	TGTGCCAGCAGCCTACAGACAGGGGCAGGCTATGGCTACACCTTC	CASSLQTGAGYGYTF
.	17	TRBV2	.	TRBJ2-5	TGTGCCAGCAGAGTTCTTTGGGACCAACGGTACCAAGAGACCCAGTACTTC	CASRVLWDQRYQETQYF
.	17	TRBV7-8	TRBD1	TRBJ1-5	TGTGCCAGCAGCTTAGTAGGGGGCAGGGTGGGCAATCAGCCCCAGCATTTT	CASSLVGGRVGNQPQHF
.	15	TRBV6-5	.	TRBJ1-6	TGTGCCAGCACAACCCTGGGCGCCTATAATTCACCCCTCCACTTT	CASTTLGAYNSPLHF
.	13	TRBV25-1	.	TRBJ2-2	TGTGCCAGCAGTGAAATTGGCACCGGGGAGCTGTTTTTT	CASSEIGTGELFF
.	15	TRBV5-4	.	TRBJ1-2	TGTGCCAGCAGCTTATTCCAGGGGTTGAGCTATGGCTACACCTTC	CASSLFQGLSYGYTF
.	14	TRBV5-6	TRBD1	TRBJ1-6	TGTGCCAGCAGCCCGGACAGGGCTGGCTCACCCCTCCACTTT	CASSPDRAGSPLHF
.	17	TRBV28	TRBD2	TRBJ2-5	TGTGCCAGCAGCCCGGGAGGTCTAGCCAAAGGTGTCGAGACCCAGTACTTC	CASSPGGLAKGVETQYF
few	13	TRBV24-1	.	TRBJ1-2	TGTGCCACCAGTGATTCCCATAGTGGTCGACATCACTTC	CATSDSHSGRHHF
once	12	TRBV28	.	TRBJ1-2	TGTGCCAGCAGTTTAATGTCCTATGGCTACACCTTC	CASSLMSYGYTF
.	8	TRBV11-3	.	TRBJ2-1	TGTGCCCTTCAGCATAGATTCTTC	CALQHRFF
.	11	TRBV29-1	.	TRBJ1-2	TGCAGCGTTGAAGGGGTGGGAGGCTACACCTTC	CSVEGVGGYTF